The sequence of this TCR beta chain was determined in a study of T cell repertoires in cytomegalovirus infection. For the study at large: In the study, CMV epitopes included recently identified HLA-C-restricted and well-studied HLA-B-restricted ones. Study outcomes and limitations: The ex vivo response showed dominance by HLA-C-restricted CMV-specific TCR beta clonotypes.

TCRdb recomputed calls from the reads with MiXCR, one row per CDR3 protein. The table records about 770,000 distinct CDR3 sequences, 25% to 30% of them present only once. Comment on this clonotype: Antigen unknown.

Germline lookup yields CDR1 LNHDA and CDR2 SQIVND (reference sequence). The CDR3 contains 14 residues. Trimming left V 0 bases short and J 5 bases short, with 8 bases between. This specimen consisted of cultured CD8+ T cells from PBMCs, obtained from culture after CMV antigen stimulation. This TCR was sampled from a human donor in good health (CMV status not recorded). Some clones in this sample may be carry-over from other donors' samples. The gene calls are TRBV19 and TRBJ1-5; D call uncertain. The CDR3 spells CASSIEPGDQPQHF. The CDR3 DNA reads TGTGCCAGTAGTATAGAGCCCGGAGATCAGCCCCAGCATTTT.